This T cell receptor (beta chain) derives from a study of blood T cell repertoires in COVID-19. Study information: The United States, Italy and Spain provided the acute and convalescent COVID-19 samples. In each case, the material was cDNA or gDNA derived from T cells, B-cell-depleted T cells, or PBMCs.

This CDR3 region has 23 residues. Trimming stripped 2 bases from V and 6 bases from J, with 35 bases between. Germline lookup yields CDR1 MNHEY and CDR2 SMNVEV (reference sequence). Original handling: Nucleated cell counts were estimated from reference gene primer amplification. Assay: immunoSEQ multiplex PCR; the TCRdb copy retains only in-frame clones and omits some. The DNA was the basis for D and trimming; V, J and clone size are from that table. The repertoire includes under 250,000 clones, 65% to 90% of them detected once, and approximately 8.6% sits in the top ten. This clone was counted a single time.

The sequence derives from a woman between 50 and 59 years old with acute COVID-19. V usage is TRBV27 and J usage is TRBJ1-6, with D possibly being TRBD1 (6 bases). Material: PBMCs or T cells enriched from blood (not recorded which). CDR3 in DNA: TGTGCCAGCAGTTTAACTAGTACCCAACAGGGCTCGAAGCGCATTGGCACTAATTCACCCCTCCACTTT. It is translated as CASSLTSTQQGSKRIGTNSPLHF.